The text below deals with one T cell receptor beta chain. Other nucleotide sequences in the sample specify the same CDR3. This sample stems from a study of Ad26.COV2.S vaccination and SARS-CoV-2 variants. The data were produced by immunoSEQ multiplex PCR, yet TCRdb's version contains in-frame clones alone and is incomplete. The data show approximately 340,000 clones, with around 84% seen just once and less than 4% held by the top ten. Treatment meaning: approximately 18 received Ad26.COV2.S at low or high dose, single or two shots; roughly five received placebo; per-sample allocation not given. The samples date from day 63 after the first vaccine or placebo injection. With 0 bases removed from V and 2 bases from J, the gap between germline ends came to 2 bases. Germline V lookup: CDR1 SGHNT, CDR2 YYREEE (reference sequence). This CDR3 is 12 amino acids long.

Sequenced material: peripheral blood, taken in a trial of Ad26.COV2.S vaccine versus placebo. The receptor was derived from a person between 18 and 65 years old who received the Ad26.COV2.S COVID-19 vaccine or a placebo. V gene TRBV5-4 combines with J gene TRBJ2-5; no definite D call. The CDR3 region has the DNA TGTGCCAGCAGCTTGGGGCAAGAGACCCAGTACTTC. Its protein is CASSLGQETQYF.